Listed here are 14 T cell receptor beta chains from one sample, sequenced in a study of breast tumors, draining lymph nodes, adjacent tissues. Breast cancer patients provided tissue from their axillary draining lymph nodes. TCRdb processed the multiplex PCR reads anew with MiXCR; each CDR3 protein has one entry. The sample has 200,000 to 250,000 distinct CDR3 sequences, less than 40% seen once. Sequencing used axillary lymph node tissue. These receptors originate from a female donor with breast cancer. Some clones in this sample may be carry-over from other donors' samples.

This clonotype was counted at least ten times. The CDR3, as DNA: TGCAGTGCTAGAGCTTTCGACCGTTACTACGAGCAGTACTTC. Amino acids: CSARAFDRYYEQYF. This chain connects TRBV20-1 to TRBJ2-7; no clear D. Trimming stripped 1 base from V and 3 bases from J, with 13 bases between. The CDR3 covers 14 residues. Germline-derived CDR1 and CDR2 are DFQATT and SNEGSKA (reference sequence).

In the case of this clonotype: Just one base apart from a much larger clone, this may be a read error. This chain links TRBV2 with TRBJ1-4, with TRBD1 matching over 10 bases. The CDR3 loop spans 14 amino acids. Germline loops: CDR1 SNHLY, CDR2 FYNNEI. CDR3 DNA sequence: TGTGCCAGCCATAGACAGGGGGCTAATGAAAGACTGTTTTTT. Protein: CASHRQGANERLFF.

V gene TRBV20-1 combines with J gene TRBJ2-3, with 7 bases identical to TRBD2. The CDR3 runs 17 residues. J was trimmed by 3 bases and V by 0 bases; bases with no gene match: 12. Germline V CDR1 and CDR2: DFQATT, SNEGSKA (reference sequence). Here the CDR3 DNA reads TGCAGTGCTAGAGACGGGCGGCCTAGCGGAAAAACAGATACGCAGTATTTT. Translated, it gives CSARDGRPSGKTDTQYF.

This clonotype has a count of ten or more. The chain uses TRBV10-1 and TRBJ2-5, with D unresolved. The CDR3 is 9 residues long. V was cut by 7 bases and J by 7 bases, with 4 bases left in between. Germline values: CDR1 WNHNN, CDR2 SYGVQD (reference sequence). The chain's CDR3 is CASNWTQYF. The DNA of the CDR3 is TGCGCCAGCAACTGGACCCAGTACTTC.

This clonotype was seen just once. This may stem from a read error, because a much larger clone lies one nucleotide away. The chain links TRBV6-4 to TRBJ1-2; no firm D call. This CDR3 is built from 15 residues. Per germline, CDR1 MRHNA and CDR2 SNTAGT. V lost 3 bases, J lost 0 bases, and 11 bases lay in between. The CDR3 DNA is TGTGCCAGCAGTGAAGCACATCCAGCTAACTATGGCTACACCTTC. It codes for CASSEAHPANYGYTF.

This clonotype was counted ten times or more. The V call is TRBV7-9, the J call TRBJ2-5; D possibly corresponds to TRBD2 (5 bases). Deletions cut 1 base from V and 5 bases from J, with 14 bases between. Germline CDR1 SEHNR, CDR2 FQNEAQ (reference sequence). This CDR3 is built from 15 residues. CDR3 coding DNA: TGTGCCAGCAGCTTAGGATCGGGGAGTTGGGAGACCCAGTACTTC. It is translated as CASSLGSGSWETQYF.

The chain combines TRBV6-4 with TRBJ2-1; 13 bases are shared with TRBD2. The ends lost 6 bases at V and 2 bases at J; junction bases unmatched: 1. The germline V gene has CDR1 MRHNA and CDR2 SNTAGT. This CDR3 is 15 amino acids long. CDR3 sequence reads: CASRTSGGAYNEQFF. The CDR3 nucleotides read TGTGCCAGCAGAACTAGCGGGGGGGCCTACAATGAGCAGTTCTTC.

The J gene is TRBJ1-3, the V gene TRBV5-2. TRBV5-2 represents a pseudogene. CDR3 length: 15 amino acids. The CDR3 protein is CASREGWNTGNTIYF. In nucleotides, the CDR3 is TGTGCTAGCAGGGAGGGATGGAACACTGGAAACACCATATATTTT.

The chain links TRBV27 to TRBJ1-5; D may be TRBD1 (5 bases). This CDR3 spans 16 amino acids. Germline CDR1 reads MNHEY; CDR2 reads SMNVEV (reference sequence). V gave up 5 bases and J gave up 0 bases, with 14 bases separating them. The CDR3 protein is CASSPLGAYSNQPQHF. As DNA, the CDR3 is TGTGCCAGCAGTCCGCTTGGGGCCTATAGCAATCAGCCCCAGCATTTT.

This clonotype was seen many times. V is TRBV29-1 and J is TRBJ1-2; D not certain. The V end lost 5 bases, the J end lost 10 bases, and 8 bases lay between the germline ends. CDR3 size: 9 residues. CDR1 is SQVTM and CDR2 is ANQGSEA in the germline V gene. The CDR3 DNA reads TGCAGCGTTACCGAAGACTACACCTTC. The encoded protein is CSVTEDYTF.

This clonotype appeared many times. The V call is TRBV5-1, the J call TRBJ2-1, with 11 bases that match TRBD2. The CDR3 spans 16 residues. V shed 2 bases and J 4 bases; nucleotides not matched to a gene: 5. The V gene's germline CDR1 is SGHRS and CDR2 YFSETQ. The CDR3: CASSLPGLAVYNEQFF. DNA of the CDR3: TGCGCCAGCAGCTTACCGGGACTAGCGGTATACAATGAGCAGTTCTTC.

Regarding this clonotype: A junction end diverges from the germline sequence, so it may reflect a read error. This chain joins TRBV9 and TRBJ2-5; 10 positions agree with TRBD2. Germline lookup yields CDR1 SGDLS and CDR2 YYNGEE. The CDR3 is 15 amino acids. CDR3 DNA: TGTGCCAGCAGCCCGGGACTAGCGATACAAGAGACCCCGTACTTC. Amino acid sequence: CASSPGLAIQETPYF.

With respect to this clonotype: Mismatch with germline at one junction end may stem from a read error. The rearrangement uses TRBV18 and TRBJ1-2; D perhaps matches TRBD1 (5 bases). This CDR3 comprises 15 residues. Per germline, CDR1 KGHSH and CDR2 LQKENI. The CDR3 reads CASSPDDSPNYGYAF. As DNA, the CDR3 is TGTGCCAGCTCACCGGACGACAGCCCTAACTATGGCTACGCCTTC.

In its sample, this clonotype was seen a few times. The chain joins TRBV11-2 to TRBJ2-7; 7 bases match TRBD1. V dropped 5 bases and J dropped 6; count of bases not matched to a gene: 7. The germline V gene has CDR1 SGHAT and CDR2 FQNNGV. This CDR3 region has 13 residues. Written as DNA, the CDR3 is TGTGCCAGCAGCCGGACAGGAAACTCCGAGCAGTACTTC. This codes for CASSRTGNSEQYF. Full variable domain (remainder filled in from reference TRBV11-2 and TRBJ2-7): EAGVAQSPRYKIIEKRQSVAFWCNPISGHATLYWYQQILGQGPKLLIQFQNNGVVDDSQLPKDRFSAERLKGVDSTLKIQPAKLEDSAVYLCASSRTGNSEQYFGPGTRLTVT.